This TCR beta chain was recovered during a study of blood T cell repertoires in COVID-19. Produced via immunoSEQ multiplex PCR; TCRdb's table is partial and in-frame only. Here the sample spans approximately 190,000 clones, over 75% being singletons. J was trimmed by 2 bases and V by 3 bases; bases with no gene match: 5. Germline V gives CDR1 LNHDA, CDR2 SQIVND (reference sequence). The length of the CDR3 is 15 residues. The chain has TRBV19 and TRBJ1-2; 8 positions agree with TRBD1. The clonotype was recovered from a woman in her thirties or forties who had recovered from COVID-19. The sequenced material came from peripheral blood. The chain's CDR3 is CASSIQTGANYGYTF. CDR3 nucleotide sequence: TGTGCCAGTAGTATTCAGACAGGGGCGAACTATGGCTACACCTTC.